One and the same sample provided the 19 T cell receptor beta chains below, sequenced in a study of blood T cell repertoires in COVID-19. The repertoire was sequenced with immunoSEQ multiplex PCR; TCRdb's copy has only in-frame clones and lacks some. The sample lists 150,000 to 200,000 clones; roughly 85% were seen once. What was sequenced was peripheral blood. The source is a man aged 45-65 years with active or convalescent COVID-19.

The V and J genes are TRBV19 and TRBJ1-5, with a possible D match to TRBD1 (6 bases). V lost 10 bases and J lost 4, with 14 bases in between. This CDR3 spans 13 amino acids. The germline V gene encodes CDR1 LNHDA and CDR2 SQIVND (reference sequence). This CDR3 reads CATAQGRNQPQHF. The DNA for the CDR3 is TGTGCCACGGCACAGGGTCGGAATCAGCCCCAGCATTTT. Full variable domain (outside the CDR3, taken from reference TRBV19 and TRBJ1-5): DGGITQSPKYLFRKEGQNVTLSCEQNLNHDAMYWYRQDPGQGLRLIYYSQIVNDFQKGDIAEGYSVSREKKESFPLTVTSAQKNPTAFYLCATAQGRNQPQHFGDGTRLSIL.

V usage is TRBV9 and J usage is TRBJ2-1, with 9 bases lining up with TRBD2. The CDR3 is 15 residues long. Germline values: CDR1 SGDLS, CDR2 YYNGEE. Trimming removed 0 bases from V and 8 bases from J; junction bases left unmatched: 6. As DNA, the CDR3 is TGTGCCAGCAGCGTAGGGACTAGCGAGAAGGATGAGCAGTTCTTC. Translated, it gives CASSVGTSEKDEQFF.

This chain links TRBV28 with TRBJ1-6, with TRBD1 matching 12 bases. The CDR3 consists of 16 residues. V was pared by 3 bases and J by 9 bases, with 6 bases of the junction left unmatched. The germline gives CDR1 MDHEN, CDR2 SYDVKM. CDR3 sequence: CASSLGTGGSISPLHF. As DNA, the CDR3 is TGTGCCAGCAGTTTGGGGACAGGGGGCTCCATTTCACCCCTCCACTTT.

The J gene is TRBJ1-2, the V gene TRBV12-5; 9 bases line up with TRBD1. Germline CDR1 reads LGHNT; CDR2 reads FRNRAP. The CDR3 loop spans 16 amino acids. V lost 6 bases and J lost 8; bases outside the gene matches: 16. CDR3 loop: CASGSTGQGTSRGYTF. The CDR3 nucleotides read TGTGCTAGTGGGTCTACGGGACAGGGAACCAGTAGGGGCTACACCTTC.

This chain uses TRBV9 with TRBJ2-7; the match to TRBD2 covers 8 bases. The germline V gene encodes CDR1 SGDLS and CDR2 YYNGEE. CDR3 length: 15 amino acids. The V gene end was trimmed by 0 bases and the J gene end by 3 bases; junction bases not matched to a gene: 5. The CDR3 nucleotides read TGTGCCAGCAGCGTAGCCTCGCGGGAGGACTACGAGCAGTACTTC. Its protein product is CASSVASREDYEQYF.

The chain is built from TRBV4-2 and TRBJ2-5, with D perhaps TRBD2 (5 bases). The CDR3 runs to 15 residues. The germline gives CDR1 LGHNA, CDR2 YNFKEQ. V was pared by 1 base and J by 1 base, with 10 bases between. The CDR3, as DNA: TGTGCCAGCAGCCAAGGGCCGGGAACCCAAGAGACCCAGTACTTC. Amino acid sequence: CASSQGPGTQETQYF.

The chain couples TRBV2 to TRBJ1-5; 7 positions match TRBD1. With 6 bases clipped from V and 6 bases from J, the junction kept 2 bases outside the gene matches. This CDR3 has 12 amino acids. Germline V lookup: CDR1 SNHLY, CDR2 FYNNEI. The CDR3 here is CASRGTAQPQHF. The DNA for the CDR3 is TGTGCCAGCAGGGGGACAGCTCAGCCCCAGCATTTT. The whole variable domain, filled in from reference TRBV2 and TRBJ1-5, reads EPEVTQTPSHQVTQMGQEVILRCVPISNHLYFYWYRQILGQKVEFLVSFYNNEISEKSEIFDDQFSVERPDGSNFTLKIRSTKLEDSAMYFCASRGTAQPQHFGDGTRLSIL.

The chain uses TRBV7-3 and TRBJ2-3; no clear D gene. Germline V gene sequence: CDR1 SGHTA, CDR2 FQGTGA. The V gene lost 3 bases and the J gene lost 2 bases, with 6 bases spanning the gap. The CDR3 has 13 residues. CDR3 loop: CASSLGYTDTQYF. CDR3 bases: TGTGCCAGCAGCTTGGGCTACACAGATACGCAGTATTTT.

This clone was picked up a small number of times. J is TRBJ1-4 and V is TRBV27, with 7 bases fitting TRBD1. CDR1 is MNHEY and CDR2 is SMNVEV in the germline V gene (reference sequence). V shed 5 bases and J 4 bases; nucleotides not matched to a gene: 4. CDR3 length: 14 amino acids. The DNA of the CDR3 is TGTGCCAGCAGTCTTGGGACAGTTAATGAAAAACTGTTTTTT. Translating it yields CASSLGTVNEKLFF.

This clone was seen just once. V gene TRBV21-1 combines with J gene TRBJ2-7; TRBD1 is the table's D call, not checked against the DNA. TRBV21-1 has pseudogene status. The CDR3 has 13 residues. The CDR3 nucleotides read TGTGCCAGCAGCCCGCGGACACCTTACGAGCAGTACTTC. As protein: CASSPRTPYEQYF.

There are a few counts of this clone. The CDR3 region has the DNA TGTGCCAGCAGCCTGAGTGAGAACACTGAAGCTTTCTTT. Translation: CASSLSENTEAFF. The chain combines TRBV7-6 with TRBJ1-1; D is unresolved. The germline V gene encodes CDR1 SGHVS and CDR2 FNYEAQ. The CDR3 runs 13 residues. Between the trimmed V and J ends, which lost 5 bases and 1 base, there was a span of 8 bases. The full variable domain, rest sourced from reference TRBV7-6 and TRBJ1-1, is GAGVSQSPRYKVTKRGQDVALRCDPISGHVSLYWYRQALGQGPEFLTYFNYEAQQDKSGLPNDRFSAERPEGSISTLTIQRTEQRDSAMYRCASSLSENTEAFFGQGTRLTVV.

The chain combines TRBV27 with TRBJ1-6; the D gene is possibly TRBD1 (5 bases). Germline values: CDR1 MNHEY, CDR2 SMNVEV (reference sequence). The CDR3 length is 16 residues. The V end lost 5 bases, the J end lost 4 bases, and 15 bases lay between the germline ends. CDR3 coding DNA: TGTGCCAGCAGTCTTGCTTCGACAGTTTATAATTCACCCCTCCACTTT. It encodes CASSLASTVYNSPLHF.

The chain joins TRBV18 to TRBJ2-3, with TRBD1 matching 7 bases. The germline CDR1 and CDR2 sequences are KGHSH and LQKENI. The trim removed 7 bases at V and 0 bases at J, leaving 4 bases unmatched. The length of the CDR3 is 14 residues. CDR3 in DNA: TGTGCCAGCTACCAGGGACAGAGCACAGATACGCAGTATTTT. Encoded protein: CASYQGQSTDTQYF.

V gene TRBV5-1 combines with J gene TRBJ2-7, with D possibly TRBD2 on 6 matching bases. CDR1 SGHRS and CDR2 YFSETQ come from the germline V gene. V lost 5 bases to trimming and J lost 3 bases, with 15 bases between them. The CDR3 extends over 14 amino acids. The CDR3 sequence is CASRRDLGSYEQYF. The CDR3 bases are TGCGCCAGCAGGCGGGATCTAGGGAGCTACGAGCAGTACTTC.

This chain links TRBV28 with TRBJ1-6, with no clear D. Trimming cost V 6 bases and J 5 bases, with 8 bases left between them. Germline loops: CDR1 MDHEN, CDR2 SYDVKM. There are 13 residues in the CDR3. The CDR3 coding sequence is TGTGCCAGCAGAAGACAACATAATTCACCCCTCCACTTT. It yields the protein CASRRQHNSPLHF.

The chain combines TRBV5-1 with TRBJ2-1; 8 bases are a match to TRBD1. The CDR3 covers 16 residues. The V segment lost 2 bases and the J segment 2 bases; nucleotides outside the gene matches: 6. CDR1 is SGHRS and CDR2 is YFSETQ in the germline V gene. The CDR3 region is CASSLGQGGPYNEQFF. In DNA, the CDR3 is TGCGCCAGCAGCTTAGGACAGGGTGGCCCCTACAATGAGCAGTTCTTC.

The CDR3 DNA reads as TGCGCCAGCAGCCAACAGACTAGCCGGGAGACCCAGTACTTC. Encoded protein: CASSQQTSRETQYF. V usage is TRBV4-3 and J usage is TRBJ2-5; TRBD2 aligns across 7 bases. V trimming: 2 bases; J trimming: 5 bases; junction bases outside the gene matches: 5. CDR3 length: 14 amino acids. Germline loops: CDR1 LGHNA, CDR2 YSLEER.

The chain joins TRBV5-4 to TRBJ2-2, with TRBD1 matching over 9 bases. Per germline, CDR1 SGHNT and CDR2 YYREEE (reference sequence). The CDR3 length is 16 residues. The V segment lost 2 bases and the J segment 3 bases; nucleotides outside the gene matches: 5. The CDR3 DNA follows: TGTGCCAGCAGCTTAGGGGGACAGGGTTACACCGGGGAGCTGTTTTTT. As protein: CASSLGGQGYTGELFF.

The CDR3 loop reads CATLPGGRGYEQFF. As DNA, the CDR3 is TGTGCCACCCTGCCCGGGGGGCGCGGATATGAGCAGTTCTTC. The rearrangement uses TRBV19 and TRBJ2-1; D perhaps matches TRBD2 (7 bases). With 10 bases removed from V and 8 bases from J, the gap between germline ends came to 21 bases. This CDR3 contains 14 residues. Germline V lookup: CDR1 LNHDA, CDR2 SQIVND (reference sequence).